This T cell receptor beta chain was found in a study of blood T cell repertoires in COVID-19. At the level of the study: Some COVID-19 samples were acute and others convalescent; all came from the United States, Italy and Spain.

J lost 5 bases, V lost 5 bases, and 5 bases had no gene match. The CDR3 spans 13 residues. Data came from immunoSEQ multiplex PCR; TCRdb stores just in-frame clones and leaves some out. The sample holds roughly 200,000 clones, about 81% seen once. This sequence was found in a woman of 80 years or more with COVID-19, enrolled during active disease. This sequence joins TRBV12-3 or TRBV12-4 and TRBJ2-7, with 8 bases matching TRBD1. The sequenced material came from peripheral blood. The DNA of the CDR3 is TGTGCCAGCAGTAACTCAGGGGGCCACGAGCAGTACTTC. Its protein product is CASSNSGGHEQYF.